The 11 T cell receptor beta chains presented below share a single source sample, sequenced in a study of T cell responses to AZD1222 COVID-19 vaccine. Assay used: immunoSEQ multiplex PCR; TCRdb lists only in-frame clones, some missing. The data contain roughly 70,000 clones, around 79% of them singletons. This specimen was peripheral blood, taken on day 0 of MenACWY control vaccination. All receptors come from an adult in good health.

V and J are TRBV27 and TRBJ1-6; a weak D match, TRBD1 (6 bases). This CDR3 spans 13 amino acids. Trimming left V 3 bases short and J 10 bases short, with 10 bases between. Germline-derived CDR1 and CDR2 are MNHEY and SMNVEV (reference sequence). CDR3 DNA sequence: TGTGCCAGCAGTTTTAGGGGGGGCTCACCCCTCCACTTT. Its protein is CASSFRGGSPLHF.

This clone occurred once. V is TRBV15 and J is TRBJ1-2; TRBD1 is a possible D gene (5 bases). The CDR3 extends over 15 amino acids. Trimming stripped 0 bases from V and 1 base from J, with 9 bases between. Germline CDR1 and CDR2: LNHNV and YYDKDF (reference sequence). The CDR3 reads CATSREGTDNYGYTF. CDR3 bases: TGTGCCACCAGCAGAGAGGGGACGGATAACTATGGCTACACCTTC.

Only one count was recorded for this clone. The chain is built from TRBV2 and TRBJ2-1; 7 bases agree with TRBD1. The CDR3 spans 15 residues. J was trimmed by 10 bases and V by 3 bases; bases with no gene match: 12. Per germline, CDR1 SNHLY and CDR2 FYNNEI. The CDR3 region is CASSEQTGIRGEQFF. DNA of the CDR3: TGTGCCAGCAGTGAGCAGACAGGGATTCGGGGCGAGCAGTTCTTC.

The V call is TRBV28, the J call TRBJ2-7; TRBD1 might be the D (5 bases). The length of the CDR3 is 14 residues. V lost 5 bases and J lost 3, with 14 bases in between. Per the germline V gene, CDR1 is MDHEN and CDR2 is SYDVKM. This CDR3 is CASSPAIQGYEQYF. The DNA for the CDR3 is TGTGCCAGCAGTCCTGCTATTCAGGGCTACGAGCAGTACTTC.

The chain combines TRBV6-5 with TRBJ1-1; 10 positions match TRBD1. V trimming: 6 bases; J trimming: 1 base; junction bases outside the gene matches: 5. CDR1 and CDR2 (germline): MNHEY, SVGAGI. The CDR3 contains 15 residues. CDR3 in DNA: TGTGCCAGCAGCCCGGACAGGGGGACGAACACTGAAGCTTTCTTT. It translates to CASSPDRGTNTEAFF.

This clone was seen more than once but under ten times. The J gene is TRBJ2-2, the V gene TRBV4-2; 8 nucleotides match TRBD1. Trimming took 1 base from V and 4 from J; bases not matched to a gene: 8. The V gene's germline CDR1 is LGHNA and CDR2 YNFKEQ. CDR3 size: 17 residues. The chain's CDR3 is CASSQGWGQEPTGELFF. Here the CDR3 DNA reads TGTGCCAGCAGCCAAGGGTGGGGACAGGAGCCCACCGGGGAGCTGTTTTTT.

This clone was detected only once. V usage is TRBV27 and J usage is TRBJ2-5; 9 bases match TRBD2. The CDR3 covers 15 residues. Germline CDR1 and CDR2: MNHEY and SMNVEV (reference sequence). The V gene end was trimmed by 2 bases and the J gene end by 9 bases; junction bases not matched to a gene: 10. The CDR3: CASSLSRGLAGPQYF. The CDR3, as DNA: TGTGCCAGCAGTTTAAGCCGGGGTCTAGCGGGGCCCCAGTACTTC.

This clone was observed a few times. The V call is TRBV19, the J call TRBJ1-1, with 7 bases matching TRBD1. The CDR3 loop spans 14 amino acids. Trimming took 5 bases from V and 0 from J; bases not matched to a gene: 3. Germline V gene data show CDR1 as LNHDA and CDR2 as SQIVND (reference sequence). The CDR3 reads CASSVTGLNTEAFF. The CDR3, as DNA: TGTGCCAGTAGTGTGACAGGGTTGAACACTGAAGCTTTCTTT. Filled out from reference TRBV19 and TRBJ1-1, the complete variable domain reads DGGITQSPKYLFRKEGQNVTLSCEQNLNHDAMYWYRQDPGQGLRLIYYSQIVNDFQKGDIAEGYSVSREKKESFPLTVTSAQKNPTAFYLCASSVTGLNTEAFFGQGTRLTVV.

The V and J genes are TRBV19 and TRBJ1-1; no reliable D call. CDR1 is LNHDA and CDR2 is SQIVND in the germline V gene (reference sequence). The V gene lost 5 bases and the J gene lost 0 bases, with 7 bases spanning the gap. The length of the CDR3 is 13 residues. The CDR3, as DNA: TGTGCCAGTAGTTCTTACGTGAACACTGAAGCTTTCTTT. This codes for CASSSYVNTEAFF.

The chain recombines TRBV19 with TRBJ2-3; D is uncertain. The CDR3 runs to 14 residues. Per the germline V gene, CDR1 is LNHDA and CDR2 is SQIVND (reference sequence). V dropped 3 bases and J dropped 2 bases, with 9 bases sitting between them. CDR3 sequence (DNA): TGTGCCAGTAGTATGATAGGCGACACAGATACGCAGTATTTT. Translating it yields CASSMIGDTDTQYF.

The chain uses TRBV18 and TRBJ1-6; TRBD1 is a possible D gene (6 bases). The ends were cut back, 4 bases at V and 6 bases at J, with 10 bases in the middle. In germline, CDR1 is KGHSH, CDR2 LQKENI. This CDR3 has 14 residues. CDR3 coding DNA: TGTGCCAGCTCACAGGACAGTACTAATTCACCCCTCCACTTT. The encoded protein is CASSQDSTNSPLHF.